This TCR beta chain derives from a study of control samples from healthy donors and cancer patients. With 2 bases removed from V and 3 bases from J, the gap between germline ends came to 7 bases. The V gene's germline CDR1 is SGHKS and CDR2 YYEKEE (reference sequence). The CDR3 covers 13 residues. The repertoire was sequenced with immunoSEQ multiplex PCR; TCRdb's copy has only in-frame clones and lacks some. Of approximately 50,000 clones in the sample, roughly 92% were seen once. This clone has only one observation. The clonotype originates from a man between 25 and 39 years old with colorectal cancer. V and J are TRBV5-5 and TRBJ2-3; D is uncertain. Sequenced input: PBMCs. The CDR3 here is CASSFKGTDTQYF. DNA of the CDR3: TGTGCCAGCAGCTTTAAAGGGACAGATACGCAGTATTTT. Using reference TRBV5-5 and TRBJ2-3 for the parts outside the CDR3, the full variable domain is DAGVTQSPTHLIKTRGQQVTLRCSPISGHKSVSWYQQVLGQGPQFIFQYYEKEERGRGNFPDRFSARQFPNYSSELNVNALLLGDSALYLCASSFKGTDTQYFGPGTRLTVL.